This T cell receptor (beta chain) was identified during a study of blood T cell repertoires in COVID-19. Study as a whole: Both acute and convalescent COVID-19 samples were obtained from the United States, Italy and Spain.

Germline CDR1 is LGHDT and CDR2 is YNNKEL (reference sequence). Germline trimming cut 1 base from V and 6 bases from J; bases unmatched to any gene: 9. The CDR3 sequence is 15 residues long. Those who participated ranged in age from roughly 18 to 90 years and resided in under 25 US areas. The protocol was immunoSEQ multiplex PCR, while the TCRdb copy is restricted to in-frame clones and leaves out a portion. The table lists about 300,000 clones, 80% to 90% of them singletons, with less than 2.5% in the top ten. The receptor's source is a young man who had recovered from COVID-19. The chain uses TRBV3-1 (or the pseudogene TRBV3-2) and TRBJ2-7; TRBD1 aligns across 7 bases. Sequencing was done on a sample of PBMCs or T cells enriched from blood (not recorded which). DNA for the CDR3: TGTGCCAGCAGCCAAGGGGGGTCCACAGGGGCCGAGCAGTACTTC. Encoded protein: CASSQGGSTGAEQYF.